This TCR beta chain is from a study of shared clonotypes between healthy human individuals (dated by TCRdb to about 2020). Study-wide context: Two women and three men aged 18 to 49 years were included in the cohort. For each donor, CD4 naive and CD4 memory were each run on three plates, CD8 naive on two plates, and CD8 memory on one plate. The study deeply sequenced blood TCR repertoires of several healthy adults to estimate repertoire size and the extent of clonotype sharing between individuals. Libraries were prepared and TCR repertoires were sequenced by different laboratories using diverse techniques, in order to increase sequencing depth and limit assay-specific biases. Leukapheresis yielded between about 0.94 and 10 billion PBMCs per donor. Overall study results and their limits: Sampling was restricted to blood, and TCR repertoires in tissue are likely to differ from TCR repertoires in blood. Across four donors, around 5% of naive CD4, 3% to 4% of naive CD8, around 2.1% of memory CD4, and about 0.4% of memory CD8 clonotypes were shared. Pairwise subsampling indicated that sequencing depth was expected to affect the degree of clonotype sharing among donors. Clonotypes shared by all four sorted-subset donors showed higher generation probabilities than non-shared clonotypes. The genetic and exposure-history diversity represented was limited by the small number of donors. Even with the large sequencing depth, rarefaction of the sorted-subset datasets indicated that sequencing was incomplete. Estimated clonotype richness was generally larger for naive than for memory subsets.

Donors were healthy HIV-negative adults with no recently reported acute infections or vaccinations. Only Caucasian adults living in Nashville, Tennessee, USA were represented among the donors. CD4+ T cells were enriched by magnetic negative selection; naive cells were then positively selected on CD45RA, and the negative fraction formed the memory subset. After blood collection by leukapheresis, PBMCs were isolated using Ficoll-Histopaque density gradient centrifugation and then cryopreserved in the vapor phase of liquid nitrogen. Analytical flow cytometry was used to check the purity and quantity of every magnetically sorted T cell population. Each sorted fraction had its genomic DNA isolated and then quantified by UV absorbance on a Nanodrop 2000c. Counted from cysteine to phenylalanine, this CDR3 has 14 amino acids. The CDR3 DNA has 42 bases and is translated from base 1. CDR1 and CDR2 are read off the germline V gene as SGDLS and YYNGEE. V is cut back by 5 bases and J by 7 bases, with 4 bases in the junction unmatched.

Comment on this clone: This clone's antigen is unknown. Base qualities are missing; no much larger clone stands one base away.

Using the deep immunoSEQ assay, multiplex PCR amplified TCR CDR3 regions from genomic DNA. Extracted genomic DNA from each cell subset was spread evenly across all wells of several immunoSEQ 96-well plates, with each plate serving as a replicate. For sorted subsets, roughly 200 ng of genomic DNA, equivalent to 30,000 or so T cell genomes, went into each replicate PCR. Purified libraries were quantified with a Qubit 3.0 fluorometer, sized on a Bioanalyzer 2100, and re-quantified with the KAPA Library Quantification kit. Every immunoSEQ 96-well plate was sequenced on a dedicated single-read 150-cycle Illumina NextSeq 550 flow cell. The study's own analysis went as follows. The immunoSEQ output contained only junctional sequences without quality scores, so filtering could not match that applied to full-length reads. Sequences were annotated with PyIR, a Python wrapper for IgBLAST v1.9, and V/J genes and CDR3 were assigned using IMGT germline references. Reads were filtered out if the reads had weak V/J assignments (E-value above 1e-6), no CDR3, stop codons, out-of-frame junctions, or ambiguous translated residues. V3J clonotypes were defined as sequences sharing the same inferred V gene, J gene, and CDR3 amino acid sequence. To compute the percentage overlap between repertoires, the number of shared unique clonotypes was divided by the size of the smaller repertoire. Three approaches were used to assess repertoire richness: RTK rarefaction, the Chao1 estimator, and Recon v2.1 estimates of unobserved clonotypes. Generation probabilities were computed with OLGA for all TCRbeta clonotypes obtained by the gDNA method from several donors. TCRdb carries this immuneACCESS record with in-frame sequences only. Its versions omit some clonotypes, under half of them owing to an unresolved V gene in the studies checked, with the rest unexplained. The D gene and trimming were derived from the DNA, and the V and J assignments and clone size from that table. Counted in this sample were about 1.5 million clones; under 99% of them appeared once. 0.45% of the sample is in the top ten clones.

This TCR was recovered from a man aged 25-40 years in good health. The rearrangement joined TRBV9 to TRBJ2-2; 11 central nucleotides agree with TRBD2. Sequenced input: naive CD4+ T cells sorted from blood. Read against the paper, the sample's cell subset or site label means: CD45RA+ positively selected. Here the CDR3 is given as CASRTSGELGELFF. DNA sequence: TGTGCCAGCAGGACTAGCGGGGAACTCGGGGAGCTGTTTTTT.